Included here is one T cell receptor (beta chain) sequence, with context. Its recognized antigen is unknown. Base-call qualities are not available, and no considerably larger clone is one nucleotide away. Measured from the cysteine to the phenylalanine, the CDR3 is 15 residues long. Only the CDR3 region is kept as DNA, spanning 45 bases read in frame from base 1. V is trimmed back by 2 bases and J by 5 bases, and the junction contains 3 bases that no gene match accounts for. The CDR1 and CDR2 encoded by the germline V gene (reference sequence) are MNHNY and SVGAGI. The collaborating institutions used their own protocols to collect whole blood in K2EDTA tubes. For TCRbeta analysis, collaborators shipped samples as frozen whole blood, isolated PBMCs, or DNA extracted from either of those sample types. The sample belongs to a study of blood T cell repertoires in COVID-19 (dated by TCRdb to 2019 to 2021). General notes on the study: Samples covering the acute and convalescent phases of COVID-19 were provided by collaborators in the United States, Italy and Spain. The prospective study material was composed of cDNA or gDNA derived from T cells, B-cell-depleted T cells, or PBMCs. Subjects who had been exposed to COVID-19, were actively infected with it, or had recovered from it provided the deeply sampled blood TCRbeta repertoires that made up the dataset. A freely available public database, intended as a resource for researchers studying the immune response to SARS-CoV-2, is where the repertoires were released. The samples were drawn from two sources: the first 160 participants of the ongoing ImmuneRACE study, and 1,000 to 1,500 subjects contributed by 6 global collaborators. A de-identified subject ID, COVID-19 status, age in years and sex were almost always included in the sample metadata. HLA class I and class II types, where available, came from metadata supplied by the sample provider rather than from assay-based typing.

TCRbeta CDR3 regions were amplified from genomic DNA using the immunoSEQ Assay, a bias-controlled multiplex PCR. In the source study's methods: The number of nucleated cells in each sample was estimated by amplification of reference gene primers within the assay. To quantify the absolute abundance of each unique TCRbeta CDR3 rearrangement, sequence reads were collapsed and filtered. For each sample, productive Simpson clonality was calculated by taking the square root of Simpson's diversity index across productive rearrangements. Entries here come from immuneACCESS through TCRdb and include only in-frame sequences with V and J called. Some clones fail to appear in such tables; in the studies checked, an unresolved V gene covers under half of the shortfall, and the cause of the remainder is unknown. V, J and clone size were drawn from that table, and D and trimming were deduced from the DNA. Present in this sample are roughly 48,000 clones, around nine tenths of which were seen just once. 14% of the sample is held by the ten biggest clonotypes.

What the research found in general, with its limitations: The amount of clinical and demographic metadata varied by source and participant and was provided uncurated.

This clonotype was sampled from a human donor in a cohort sampled during active COVID-19. Sample: peripheral blood. The chain was built from TRBV6-6 and TRBJ2-7, with TRBD2 matching 13 junction bases. The CDR3 loop reads CASSYPGLAGNEQYF. The bases are TGTGCCAGCAGTTACCCGGGACTAGCGGGGAACGAGCAGTACTTC.